The next 5 T cell receptor beta chains were all read from a single sample in a study of cytomegalovirus exposure and HLA in healthy donors. Vbeta (60) and Jbeta (13) primers were used in the PCR. Using immunoSEQ multiplex PCR, the repertoire was profiled, and TCRdb retains in-frame clones only, with some absent. The table for this sample gives roughly 60,000 clones. Sequenced: PBMCs. The receptor set was obtained from a woman under 30 in good health and CMV-seronegative.

The chain links TRBV28 to TRBJ1-5, with TRBD1 matching 8 bases. Germline V CDR1 and CDR2: MDHEN, SYDVKM. This CDR3 has 14 amino acids. V gave up 6 bases and J gave up 2 bases; unmatched junction bases: 3. DNA of the CDR3: TGTGCCAGCAGACCGACAGGGGGCAATCAGCCCCAGCATTTT. It yields the protein CASRPTGGNQPQHF.

V is TRBV30 and J is TRBJ1-3, with D maybe TRBD1 (6 bases). V was clipped by 5 bases and J by 3 bases, with 17 bases between them. The CDR3 consists of 15 residues. CDR1 GTSNPN and CDR2 SVGIG come from the germline V gene (reference sequence). CDR3 protein: CAWDGTSGFGNTIYF. The CDR3 DNA sequence: TGTGCCTGGGATGGGACATCGGGTTTTGGAAACACCATATATTTT.

The chain links TRBV6-1 to TRBJ1-1, with 8 bases identical to TRBD1. The germline V gene encodes CDR1 MNHNS and CDR2 SASEGT. Trimming at V came to 6 bases and at J to 1 base, leaving 4 bases not matched to a gene. This CDR3 has 14 amino acids. DNA of the CDR3: TGTGCCAGCAGCGTAGACAGGGGGAACACTGAAGCTTTCTTT. It translates to CASSVDRGNTEAFF.

The chain uses TRBV18 and TRBJ2-7, with 9 bases that match TRBD1. Germline V gene data show CDR1 as KGHSH and CDR2 as LQKENI. There are 18 residues in the CDR3. The ends lost 6 bases at V and 1 base at J; junction bases unmatched: 16. The CDR3 DNA reads as TGTGCCAGCTCGAAACAATCTCTAGGACAGGGGAGTTCCTACGAGCAGTACTTC. Its protein product is CASSKQSLGQGSSYEQYF.

The chain couples TRBV4-2 to TRBJ2-5; 10 nucleotides align to TRBD2. The CDR3 has 15 residues. Germline CDR1 is LGHNA and CDR2 is YNFKEQ. V lost 11 bases to trimming and J lost 5 bases; unmatched junction nucleotides: 14. CDR3 amino acids: CAPPPSGSWGETQYF. In DNA, the CDR3 is TGTGCCCCACCCCCTAGCGGGAGTTGGGGGGAGACCCAGTACTTC.